This TCR beta chain was identified in a study of cytotoxic CD8 clonotypes in ibrutinib-treated CLL. About this clone itself: As yet, its antigen is unknown.

The source of roughly 1.9 micrograms of genomic DNA for TCR beta libraries was cryopreserved PBMCs. Broader study findings: Progressing patients had sampling times that differed from those of sustained-remission patients. Clonality measured at baseline exceeded age-matched healthy donors, tracking circulating CD8+ T-cell counts.

The data were produced by immunoSEQ multiplex PCR, yet TCRdb's version contains in-frame clones alone and is incomplete. Among hundreds of thousands of clones listed, just over 70% were seen once. This CDR3 region has 15 residues. Germline values: CDR1 SGHAT, CDR2 FQNNGV. V lost 4 bases and J 11 bases, leaving 18 bases between the germline ends. This clonotype was sampled from a human donor with chronic lymphocytic leukemia. The sample in question was PBMCs, obtained after 12 months of ibrutinib treatment. The rearrangement links TRBV11-2 to TRBJ1-6, with a weak D call TRBD1 (5 bases). The CDR3 region is CASSSVGGGEAPLHF. CDR3 nucleotide sequence: TGTGCCAGCAGCTCAGTCGGCGGAGGGGAAGCACCCCTCCACTTT.